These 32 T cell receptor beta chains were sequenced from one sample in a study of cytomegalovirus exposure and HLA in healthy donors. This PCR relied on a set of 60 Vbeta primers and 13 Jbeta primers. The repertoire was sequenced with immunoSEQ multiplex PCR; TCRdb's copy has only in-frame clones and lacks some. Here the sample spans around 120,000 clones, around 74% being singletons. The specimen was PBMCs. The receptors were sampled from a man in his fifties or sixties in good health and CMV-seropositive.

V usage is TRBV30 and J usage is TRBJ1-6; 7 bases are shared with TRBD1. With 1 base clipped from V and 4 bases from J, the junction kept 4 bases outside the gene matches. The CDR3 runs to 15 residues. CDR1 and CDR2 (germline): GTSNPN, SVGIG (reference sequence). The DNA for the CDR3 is TGTGCCTGGAGTGGCCGGGACAGATATAATTCACCCCTCCACTTT. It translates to CAWSGRDRYNSPLHF.

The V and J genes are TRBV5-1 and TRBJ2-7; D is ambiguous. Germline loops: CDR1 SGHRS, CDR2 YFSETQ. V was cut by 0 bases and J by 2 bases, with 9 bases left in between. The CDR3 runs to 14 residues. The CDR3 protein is CASSLDHKTYEQYF. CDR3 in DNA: TGCGCCAGCAGCTTGGACCACAAGACCTACGAGCAGTACTTC.

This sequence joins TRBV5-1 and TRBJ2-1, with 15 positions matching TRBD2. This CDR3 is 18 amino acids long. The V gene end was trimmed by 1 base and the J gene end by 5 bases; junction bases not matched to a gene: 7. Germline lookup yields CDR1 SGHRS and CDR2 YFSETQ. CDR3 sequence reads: CASSLSGTSGRTHNEQFF. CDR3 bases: TGCGCCAGCAGCTTGTCCGGGACTAGCGGGAGGACCCACAATGAGCAGTTCTTC.

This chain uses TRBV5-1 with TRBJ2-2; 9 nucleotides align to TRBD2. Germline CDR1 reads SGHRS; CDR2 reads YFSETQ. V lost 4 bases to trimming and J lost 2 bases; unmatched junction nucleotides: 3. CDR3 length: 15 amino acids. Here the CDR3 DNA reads TGCGCCAGCAGCCGGACTAGCGCTAACACCGGGGAGCTGTTTTTT. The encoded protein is CASSRTSANTGELFF.

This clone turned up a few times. The CDR3 here is CATSREAGGETQYF. CDR3 DNA: TGTGCCACCAGCAGAGAGGCGGGAGGAGAGACCCAGTACTTC. This chain links TRBV15 with TRBJ2-5; TRBD2 matches 8 bases. The CDR3 is 14 residues long. CDR1 LNHNV and CDR2 YYDKDF come from the germline V gene (reference sequence). Losses at the gene ends were 0 bases for V and 4 bases for J; bases not matched to a gene: 1. Drawing the rest from reference TRBV15 and TRBJ2-5, the complete variable domain is DAMVIQNPRYQVTQFGKPVTLSCSQTLNHNVMYWYQQKSSQAPKLLFHYYDKDFNNEADTPDNFQSRRPNTSFCFLDIRSPGLGDTAMYLCATSREAGGETQYFGPGTRLLVL.

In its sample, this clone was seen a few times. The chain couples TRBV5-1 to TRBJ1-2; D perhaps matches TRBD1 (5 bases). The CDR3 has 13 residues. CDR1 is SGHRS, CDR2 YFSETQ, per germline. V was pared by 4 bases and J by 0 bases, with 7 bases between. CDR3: CASSPDTNYGYTF. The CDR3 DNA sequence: TGCGCCAGCAGCCCGGACACTAACTATGGCTACACCTTC. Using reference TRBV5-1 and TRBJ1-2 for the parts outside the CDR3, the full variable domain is KAGVTQTPRYLIKTRGQQVTLSCSPISGHRSVSWYQQTPGQGLQFLFEYFSETQRNKGNFPGRFSGRQFSNSRSEMNVSTLELGDSALYLCASSPDTNYGYTFGSGTRLTVV.

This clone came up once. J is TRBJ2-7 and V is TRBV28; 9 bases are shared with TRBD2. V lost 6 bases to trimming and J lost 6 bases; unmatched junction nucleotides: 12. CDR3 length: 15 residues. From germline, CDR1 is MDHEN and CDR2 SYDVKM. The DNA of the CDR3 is TGTGCCAGCAGGATTTGGGCTAGCGGGGAGGGCGAGCAGTACTTC. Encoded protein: CASRIWASGEGEQYF.

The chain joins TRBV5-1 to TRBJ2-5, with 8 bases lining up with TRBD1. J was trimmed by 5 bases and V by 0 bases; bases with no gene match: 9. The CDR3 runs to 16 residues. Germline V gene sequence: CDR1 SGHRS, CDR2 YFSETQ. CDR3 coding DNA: TGCGCCAGCAGCTTGGGGCGGACAGGGACTTGGGAGACCCAGTACTTC. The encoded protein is CASSLGRTGTWETQYF.

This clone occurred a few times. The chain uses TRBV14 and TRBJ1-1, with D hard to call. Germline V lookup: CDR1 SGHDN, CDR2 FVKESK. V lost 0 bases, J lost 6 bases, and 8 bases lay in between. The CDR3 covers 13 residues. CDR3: CASSQDRRAEAFF. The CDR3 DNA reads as TGTGCCAGCAGCCAAGATCGACGGGCTGAAGCTTTCTTT.

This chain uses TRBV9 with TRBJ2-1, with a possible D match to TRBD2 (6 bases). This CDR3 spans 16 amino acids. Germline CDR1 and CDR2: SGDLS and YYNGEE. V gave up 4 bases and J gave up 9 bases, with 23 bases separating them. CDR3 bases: TGTGCCAGCAGCCTCCGGCGGGCGGGACCACCGGGTGAGCAGTTCTTC. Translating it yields CASSLRRAGPPGEQFF.

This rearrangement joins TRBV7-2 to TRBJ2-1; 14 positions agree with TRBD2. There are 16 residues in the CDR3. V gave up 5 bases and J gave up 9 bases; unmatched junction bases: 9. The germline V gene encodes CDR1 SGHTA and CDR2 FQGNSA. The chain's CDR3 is CASSQGLAGAQGEQFF. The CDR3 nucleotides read TGTGCCAGCAGCCAGGGACTAGCGGGAGCCCAGGGTGAGCAGTTCTTC.

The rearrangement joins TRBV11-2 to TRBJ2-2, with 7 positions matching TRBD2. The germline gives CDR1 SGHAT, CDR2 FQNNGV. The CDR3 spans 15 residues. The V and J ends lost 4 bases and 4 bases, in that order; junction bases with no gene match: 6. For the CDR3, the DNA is TGTGCCAGCAGCTCCCTAGCGGCGGGCACCGGGGAGCTGTTTTTT. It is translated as CASSSLAAGTGELFF.

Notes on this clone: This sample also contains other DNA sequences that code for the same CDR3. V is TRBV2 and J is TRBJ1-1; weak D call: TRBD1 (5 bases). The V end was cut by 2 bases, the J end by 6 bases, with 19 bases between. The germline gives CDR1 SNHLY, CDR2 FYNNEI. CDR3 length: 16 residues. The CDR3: CASSEPGTGGYAEAFF. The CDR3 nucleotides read TGTGCCAGCAGTGAACCCGGGACGGGGGGGTACGCTGAAGCTTTCTTT.

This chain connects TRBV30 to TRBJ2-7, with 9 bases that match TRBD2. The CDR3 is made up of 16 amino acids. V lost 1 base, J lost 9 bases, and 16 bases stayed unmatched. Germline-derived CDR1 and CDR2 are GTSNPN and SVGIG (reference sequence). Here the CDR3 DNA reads TGTGCCTGGAGTGGTCAAGGGGGACTAGCCTATCTGGTGCAGTACTTC. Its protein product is CAWSGQGGLAYLVQYF. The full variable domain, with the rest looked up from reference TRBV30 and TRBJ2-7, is SQTIHQWPATLVQPVGSPLSLECTVEGTSNPNLYWYRQAAGRGLQLLFYSVGIGQISSEVPQNLSASRPQDRQFILSSKKLLLSDSGFYLCAWSGQGGLAYLVQYFGPGTRLTVT.

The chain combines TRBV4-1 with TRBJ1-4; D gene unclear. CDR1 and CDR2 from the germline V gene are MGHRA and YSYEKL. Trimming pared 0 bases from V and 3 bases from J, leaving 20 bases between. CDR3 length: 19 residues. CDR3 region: CASSQDSVGRPGPNEKLFF. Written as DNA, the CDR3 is TGCGCCAGCAGCCAAGATAGCGTTGGCCGGCCAGGTCCTAATGAAAAACTGTTTTTT.

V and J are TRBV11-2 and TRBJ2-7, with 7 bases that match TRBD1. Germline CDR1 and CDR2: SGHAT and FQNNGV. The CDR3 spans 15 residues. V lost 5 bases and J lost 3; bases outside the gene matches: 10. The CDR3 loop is CASSPNRDSLYEQYF. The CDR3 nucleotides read TGTGCCAGCAGCCCAAACCGGGACAGCCTCTACGAGCAGTACTTC. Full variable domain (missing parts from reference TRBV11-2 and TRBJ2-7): EAGVAQSPRYKIIEKRQSVAFWCNPISGHATLYWYQQILGQGPKLLIQFQNNGVVDDSQLPKDRFSAERLKGVDSTLKIQPAKLEDSAVYLCASSPNRDSLYEQYFGPGTRLTVT.

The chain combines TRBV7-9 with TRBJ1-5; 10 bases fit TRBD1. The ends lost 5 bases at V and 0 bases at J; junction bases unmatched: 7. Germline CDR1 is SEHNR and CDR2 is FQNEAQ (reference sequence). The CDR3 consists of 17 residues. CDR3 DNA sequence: TGTGCCAGCAGCCCAGACAGGGGGCTCCATAGCAATCAGCCCCAGCATTTT. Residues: CASSPDRGLHSNQPQHF.

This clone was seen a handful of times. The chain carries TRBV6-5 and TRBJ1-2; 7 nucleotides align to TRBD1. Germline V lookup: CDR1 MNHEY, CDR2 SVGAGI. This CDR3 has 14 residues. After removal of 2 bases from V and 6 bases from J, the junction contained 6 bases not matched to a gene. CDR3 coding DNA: TGTGCCAGCAGTTACAACGAGGGGGCGGATGGCTACACCTTC. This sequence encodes CASSYNEGADGYTF.

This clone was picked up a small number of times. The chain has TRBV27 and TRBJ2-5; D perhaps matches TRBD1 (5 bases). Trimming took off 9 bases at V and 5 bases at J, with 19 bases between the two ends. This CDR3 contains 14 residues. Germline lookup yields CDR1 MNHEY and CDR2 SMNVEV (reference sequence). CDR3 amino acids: CASSSGQGSETQYF. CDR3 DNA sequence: TGTGCCAGTTCAAGTGGTCAGGGTAGCGAGACCCAGTACTTC.

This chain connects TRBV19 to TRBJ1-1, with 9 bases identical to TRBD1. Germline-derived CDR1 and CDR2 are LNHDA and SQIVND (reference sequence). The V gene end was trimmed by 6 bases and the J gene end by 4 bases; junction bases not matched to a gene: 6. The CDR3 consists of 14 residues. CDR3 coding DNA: TGTGCCAGTAGGTTACAGGGGGCAGGCACTGAAGCTTTCTTT. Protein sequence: CASRLQGAGTEAFF.

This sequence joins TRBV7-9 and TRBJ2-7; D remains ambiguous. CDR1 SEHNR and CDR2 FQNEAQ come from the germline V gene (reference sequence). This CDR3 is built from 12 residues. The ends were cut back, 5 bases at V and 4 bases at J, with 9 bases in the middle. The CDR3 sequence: CASSNGEYEQYF. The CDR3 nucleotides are TGTGCCAGCAGCAATGGAGAATACGAGCAGTACTTC.

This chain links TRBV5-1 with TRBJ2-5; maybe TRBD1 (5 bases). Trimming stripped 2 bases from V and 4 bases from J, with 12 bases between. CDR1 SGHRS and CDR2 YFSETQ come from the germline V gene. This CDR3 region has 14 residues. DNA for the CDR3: TGCGCCAGCAGCTTCCAGGGATTCGGAGAGACCCAGTACTTC. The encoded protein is CASSFQGFGETQYF.

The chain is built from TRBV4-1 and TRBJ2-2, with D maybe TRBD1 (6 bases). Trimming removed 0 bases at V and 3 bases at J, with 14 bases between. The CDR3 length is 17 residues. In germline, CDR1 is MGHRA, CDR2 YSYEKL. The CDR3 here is CASSQEDQGPYTGELFF. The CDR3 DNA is TGCGCCAGCAGCCAAGAGGACCAGGGGCCGTACACCGGGGAGCTGTTTTTT.

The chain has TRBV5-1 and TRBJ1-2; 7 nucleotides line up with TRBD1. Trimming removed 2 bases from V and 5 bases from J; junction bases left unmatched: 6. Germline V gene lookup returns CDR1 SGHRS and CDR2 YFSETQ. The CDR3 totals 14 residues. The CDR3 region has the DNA TGCGCCAGCAGCTTACAGGGGCAATTTTATGGCTACACCTTC. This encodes CASSLQGQFYGYTF.

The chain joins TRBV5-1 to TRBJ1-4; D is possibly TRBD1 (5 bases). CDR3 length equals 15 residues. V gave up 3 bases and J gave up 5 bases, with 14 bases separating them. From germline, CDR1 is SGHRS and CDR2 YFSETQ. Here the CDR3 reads CASSYGVGANEKLFF. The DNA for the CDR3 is TGCGCCAGCAGCTATGGGGTTGGGGCAAATGAAAAACTGTTTTTT.

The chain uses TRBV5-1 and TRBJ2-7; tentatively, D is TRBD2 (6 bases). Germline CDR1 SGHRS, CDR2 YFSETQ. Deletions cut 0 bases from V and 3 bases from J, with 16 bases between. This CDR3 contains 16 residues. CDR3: CASSLGRGSAGYEQYF. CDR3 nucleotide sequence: TGCGCCAGCAGCTTGGGACGGGGGAGCGCCGGCTACGAGCAGTACTTC.

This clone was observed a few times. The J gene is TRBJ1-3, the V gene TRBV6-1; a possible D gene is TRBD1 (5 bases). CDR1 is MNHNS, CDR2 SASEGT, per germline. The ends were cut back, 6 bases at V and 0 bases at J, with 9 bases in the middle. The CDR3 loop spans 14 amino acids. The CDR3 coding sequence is TGTGCCAGCAGAACAGGAACCTCTGGAAACACCATATATTTT. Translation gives CASRTGTSGNTIYF.

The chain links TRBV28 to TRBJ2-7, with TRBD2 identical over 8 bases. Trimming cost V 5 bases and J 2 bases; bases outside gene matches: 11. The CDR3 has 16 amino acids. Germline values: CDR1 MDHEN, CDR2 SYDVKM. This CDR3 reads CASSPSGGRSTYEQYF. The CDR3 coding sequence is TGTGCCAGCAGTCCTTCGGGGGGGAGGTCTACCTACGAGCAGTACTTC.

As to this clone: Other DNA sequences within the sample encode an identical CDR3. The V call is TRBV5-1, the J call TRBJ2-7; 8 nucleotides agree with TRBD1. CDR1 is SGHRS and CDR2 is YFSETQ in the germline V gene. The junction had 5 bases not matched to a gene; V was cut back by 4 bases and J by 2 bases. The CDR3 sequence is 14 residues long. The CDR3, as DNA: TGCGCCAGCAGCCTAGGGACAGGCCCCTACGAGCAGTACTTC. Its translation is CASSLGTGPYEQYF.

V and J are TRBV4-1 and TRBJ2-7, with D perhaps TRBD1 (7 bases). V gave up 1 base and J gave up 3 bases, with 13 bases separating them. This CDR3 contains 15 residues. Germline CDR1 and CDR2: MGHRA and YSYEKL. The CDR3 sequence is CASSQGGRGVYEQYF. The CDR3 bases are TGCGCCAGCAGCCAAGGCGGCAGGGGGGTCTACGAGCAGTACTTC.

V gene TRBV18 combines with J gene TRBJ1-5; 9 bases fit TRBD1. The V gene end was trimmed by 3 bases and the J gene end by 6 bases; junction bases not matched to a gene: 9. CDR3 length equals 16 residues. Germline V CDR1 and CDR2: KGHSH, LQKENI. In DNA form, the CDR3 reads TGTGCCAGCTCACCTTCCGGGACAGGGTCCGTTCAGCCCCAGCATTTT. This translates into CASSPSGTGSVQPQHF.

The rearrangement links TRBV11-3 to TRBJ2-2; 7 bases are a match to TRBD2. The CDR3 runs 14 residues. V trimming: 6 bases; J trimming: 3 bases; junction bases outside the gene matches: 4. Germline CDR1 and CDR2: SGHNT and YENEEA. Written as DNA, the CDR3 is TGTGCCAGCAGAGCGGGGCCGGACACCGGGGAGCTGTTTTTT. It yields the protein CASRAGPDTGELFF.